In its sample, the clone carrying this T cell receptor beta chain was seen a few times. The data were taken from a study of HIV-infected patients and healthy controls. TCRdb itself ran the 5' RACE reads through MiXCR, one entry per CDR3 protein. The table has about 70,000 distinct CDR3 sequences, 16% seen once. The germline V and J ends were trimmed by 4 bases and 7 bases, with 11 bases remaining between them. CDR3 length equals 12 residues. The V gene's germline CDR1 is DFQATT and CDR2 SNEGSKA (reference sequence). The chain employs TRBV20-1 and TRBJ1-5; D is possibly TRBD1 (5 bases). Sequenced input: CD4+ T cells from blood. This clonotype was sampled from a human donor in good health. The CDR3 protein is CSAIQGSQPQHF. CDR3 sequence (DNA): TGCAGTGCTATCCAGGGATCGCAGCCCCAGCATTTT.